A selection of T cell receptor beta chains follows, all from one sample in a study of T cell changes during pregnancy in multiple sclerosis. The table came from immunoSEQ multiplex PCR; TCRdb's copy has only in-frame clones and leaves some out. The data hold some 41,000 clones, with roughly nine tenths observed a single time. Sequenced material: CD4+ T cells from peripheral blood mononuclear cells, taken in the first trimester of pregnancy. The receptors stem from a female donor with multiple sclerosis, enrolled in a pregnancy study. The CDR3 runs from the conserved cysteine through the conserved F or W. Fields, in order: D gene, V gene, clone size, J gene, CDR3 length, CDR3 DNA, CDR3 protein. D genes are given only for firm matches. Clone size is not always given. Where it is, it says once, few, many or a class for expanded clones.

NA	TRBV5-1	NA	TRBJ2-2	17	TGCGCCAGCAGCCTGGAGGGTAGGGGTCAGAGCACCGGGGAGCTGTTTTTT	CASSLEGRGQSTGELFF
TRBD2	TRBV6-1	NA	TRBJ2-1	13	TGTGCCACCAGGGGACTAGTCTACAATGAGCAGTTCTTC	CATRGLVYNEQFF
TRBD2	TRBV30	NA	TRBJ2-3	14	TGTGCCTGGGGGCGGGGGATCAGCACAGATACGCAGTATTTT	CAWGRGISTDTQYF
NA	TRBV7-3	few	TRBJ2-2	13	TGTGCCAGCAGCTCGACCCTGGAGGGGGAGCTGTTTTTT	CASSSTLEGELFF
TRBD2	TRBV5-1	NA	TRBJ2-1	15	TGCGCCAGCTGGCCCGGGGGGAGCTCCTACAATGAGCAGTTCTTC	CASWPGGSSYNEQFF
NA	TRBV11-2	NA	TRBJ1-6	18	TGTGCCAGCAGCTTAGATGGGATGGGGACTTACTATAATTCACCCCTCCACTTT	CASSLDGMGTYYNSPLHF
TRBD2	TRBV29-1	once	TRBJ2-1	15	TGCAGCGTTGAAGTTATAGCTAGCGGGGACAATGAGCAGTTCTTC	CSVEVIASGDNEQFF
TRBD2	TRBV5-1	NA	TRBJ2-5	14	TGCGCCAGCAGCTCCCAGGGAGGGGAAGAGACCCAGTACTTC	CASSSQGGEETQYF
TRBD1	TRBV7-8	NA	TRBJ1-1	14	TGTGCCAGCAGCCTAAGGGACAGGAACACTGAAGCTTTCTTT	CASSLRDRNTEAFF
TRBD2	TRBV30	NA	TRBJ2-3	15	TGTGCCTGGAGTGTGAATAGCGGGACGACAGATACGCAGTATTTT	CAWSVNSGTTDTQYF
NA	TRBV4-3	NA	TRBJ1-1	15	TGCGCCAGCAGCCAAGACGGGAGGATGAACACTGAAGCTTTCTTT	CASSQDGRMNTEAFF
NA	TRBV9	NA	TRBJ1-1	15	TGTGCCAGCAGCGTAGGACGGTGGGGAGACACTGAAGCTTTCTTT	CASSVGRWGDTEAFF
TRBD1	TRBV10-1	NA	TRBJ2-1	18	TGCGCCAGCAATCCCGCATCCCCCGGACAGGGTATCTACAATGAGCAGTTCTTC	CASNPASPGQGIYNEQFF
TRBD1	TRBV7-3	once	TRBJ2-5	15	TGTGCCAGCAGCTCAAATGGACAGGGACAAGAGACCCAGTACTTC	CASSSNGQGQETQYF
NA	TRBV6-4	NA	TRBJ1-1	14	TGTGCCAGCAGTGACTCCAACAGGGCCACTGAAGCTTTCTTT	CASSDSNRATEAFF
TRBD2	TRBV2	NA	TRBJ2-3	15	TGTGCCAGCAGTGAACTAGCGGGAGCCGGAGATACGCAGTATTTT	CASSELAGAGDTQYF
TRBD1	TRBV2	once	TRBJ2-7	12	TGTGCCAGCAGTACAGGGGGCTACGAGCAGTACTTC	CASSTGGYEQYF
NA	TRBV10-3	NA	TRBJ2-2	14	TGTGCCATCAGGGAGGGGGCGCAGACCGGGGAGCTGTTTTTT	CAIREGAQTGELFF
NA	TRBV15	NA	TRBJ1-5	13	TGTGCCACCAGCTTCGAGGGGGATCAGCCCCAGCATTTT	CATSFEGDQPQHF
NA	TRBV5-5	NA	TRBJ2-2	16	TGTGCCAGCAGCTTGATTGCACAGGGCAACACCGGGGAGCTGTTTTTT	CASSLIAQGNTGELFF
TRBD2	TRBV6-6	NA	TRBJ2-3	15	TGTGCCAGCACCCCACCAGCGGGGGGCACAGATACGCAGTATTTT	CASTPPAGGTDTQYF
TRBD1	TRBV7-3	NA	TRBJ1-2	13	TGTGCCAGCAGCCCGGGGACAGGGTTAGGCTACACCTTC	CASSPGTGLGYTF
NA	TRBV7-8	few	TRBJ1-1	17	TGTGCCAGCAGCCTTATCCCCACGGGGGGAGACAACACTGAAGCTTTCTTT	CASSLIPTGGDNTEAFF
NA	TRBV27	once	TRBJ2-6	15	TGTGCCAGCACCCAAGACAGATCGGGGGCCAACGTCCTGACTTTC	CASTQDRSGANVLTF
TRBD1	TRBV5-1	NA	TRBJ2-5	12	TGCGCCAGCAGCTCCGCCGACAGGGGGTGGGACTTC	CASSSADRGWDF
NA	TRBV6-5	NA	TRBJ2-6	15	TGTGCCAGCAGTTACTCATATGTTGGGGCCAACGTCCTGACTTTC	CASSYSYVGANVLTF
NA	TRBV11-2	NA	TRBJ1-3	16	TGTGCCAGCAGCTTAGTGTTCGGGGACTCTGGAAACACCATATATTTT	CASSLVFGDSGNTIYF
TRBD1	TRBV11-3	once	TRBJ2-7	15	TGTGCCAGCAGCCCGCGCTCGGGACAGGGGTACGAGCAGTACTTC	CASSPRSGQGYEQYF